This T cell receptor (beta chain) was obtained from a study of T-cell reconstitution after alpha-beta-depleted transplantation in children. Overall study findings and caveats: Several hundred expanded graft clones reportedly gave rise to the alpha-beta T cells present about two months after transplant. Elevated TCRbeta diversity at day 60 was traced, in some patients, to surviving recipient T cells and thymic progenitors. When one year had passed after transplant, most T-cell counts and diversity came from newly produced T cells.

Unique molecular identifiers were incorporated into the prepared TCRbeta library. One entry per CDR3 protein results from TCRdb running MiXCR on the PCR reads. The sample has 540,000 or so distinct CDR3 sequences, about 23% seen once. This CDR3 has 14 residues. V was cut by 2 bases and J by 0 bases, with 6 bases left in between. CDR1 and CDR2 (germline): SGDLS, YYNGEE. In this sample, this clonotype turned up many times. The antigen remains unidentified. The clonotype was recovered from a boy younger than two who had a stem cell transplant for acute myeloid leukemia, so the T cells may come from the graft donor. The V gene is TRBV9, the J gene TRBJ2-1; no reliable D call. This specimen consisted of PBMCs, mostly from graft donor cells, obtained 360 days after TCRalphabeta/CD19-depleted stem cell transplant. The CDR3 here is CASSVLDSYNEQFF. CDR3 DNA sequence: TGTGCCAGCAGCGTCTTAGACTCCTACAATGAGCAGTTCTTC.